This TCR beta chain was retrieved from a study of T cell responses to AZD1222 COVID-19 vaccine. Study-wide points: Distributed over spike, vaccine-associated CD4 TCRs predominated at 160-218 and 743-854. Only a handful of people who got AZD1222 tested seropositive at baseline.

Only in-frame clones appear in the TCRdb table, and some are missing; sequencing was by immunoSEQ multiplex PCR. The table has approximately 190,000 clones, approximately 92% seen once. The CDR3 has 16 residues. Germline V gene sequence: CDR1 MGHRA, CDR2 YSYEKL. Between the trimmed V and J ends, which lost 2 bases and 4 bases, there was a span of 16 bases. This clone was recorded only once. Its antigen is still unknown. The sequence was collected from an adult who received the MenACWY meningococcal vaccine as a control. Here the sequenced sample was peripheral blood, taken 28 days after the second dose of the MenACWY control vaccine. V and J are TRBV4-1 and TRBJ2-3; D could derive from TRBD1 or TRBD2 (5 bases each). The CDR3 nucleotides read TGCGCCAGCAGCCAACAGAGCGGTCTGGGGCCAGATACGCAGTATTTT. Translated: CASSQQSGLGPDTQYF.